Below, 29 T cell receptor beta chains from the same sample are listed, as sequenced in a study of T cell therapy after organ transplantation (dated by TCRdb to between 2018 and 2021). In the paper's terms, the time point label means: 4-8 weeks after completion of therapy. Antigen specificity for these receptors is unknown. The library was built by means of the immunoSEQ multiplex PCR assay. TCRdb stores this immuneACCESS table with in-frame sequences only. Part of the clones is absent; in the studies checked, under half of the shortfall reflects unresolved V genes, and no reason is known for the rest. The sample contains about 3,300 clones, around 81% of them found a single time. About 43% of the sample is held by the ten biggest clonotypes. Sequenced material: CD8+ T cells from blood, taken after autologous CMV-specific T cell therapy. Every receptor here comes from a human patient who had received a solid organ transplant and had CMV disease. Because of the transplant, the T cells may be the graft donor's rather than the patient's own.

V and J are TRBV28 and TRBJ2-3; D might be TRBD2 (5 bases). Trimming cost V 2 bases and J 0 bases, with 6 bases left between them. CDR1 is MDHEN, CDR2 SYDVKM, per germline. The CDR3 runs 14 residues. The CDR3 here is CASSLRGSTDTQYF. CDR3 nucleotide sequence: TGTGCCAGCAGTTTACGGGGTAGCACAGATACGCAGTATTTT.

The CDR3 nucleotides are TGTGCCAGCAGCGTAGCCCCAGGGAACCCCCAAGAGACCCAGTACTTC. Translating gives CASSVAPGNPQETQYF. The chain employs TRBV9 and TRBJ2-5; D is perhaps TRBD1 (5 bases). Trimming stripped 0 bases from V and 1 base from J, with 13 bases between. The germline gives CDR1 SGDLS, CDR2 YYNGEE. The CDR3 consists of 16 residues.

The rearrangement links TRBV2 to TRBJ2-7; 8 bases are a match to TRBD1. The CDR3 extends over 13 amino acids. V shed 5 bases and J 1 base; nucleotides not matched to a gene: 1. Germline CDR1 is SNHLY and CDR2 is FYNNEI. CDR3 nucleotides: TGTGCCAGCAGTACAGGGGGTTCCTACGAGCAGTACTTC. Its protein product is CASSTGGSYEQYF.

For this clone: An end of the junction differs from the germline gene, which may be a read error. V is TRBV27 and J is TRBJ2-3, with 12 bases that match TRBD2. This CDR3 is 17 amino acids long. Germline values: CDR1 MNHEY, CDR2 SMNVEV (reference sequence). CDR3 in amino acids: CASSLSGLAGGTDTQYF. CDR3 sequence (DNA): TGTGCCAGCAGTTTATCGGGACTAGCGGGCGGCACAGATACGCAATATTTT.

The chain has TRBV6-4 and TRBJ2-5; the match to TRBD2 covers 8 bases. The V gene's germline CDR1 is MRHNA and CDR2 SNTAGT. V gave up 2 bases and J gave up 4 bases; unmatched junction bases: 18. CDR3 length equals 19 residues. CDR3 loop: CASSDGTLLAAREGETQYF. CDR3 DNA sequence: TGTGCCAGCAGTGACGGTACACTACTAGCGGCCCGGGAGGGAGAGACCCAGTACTTC.

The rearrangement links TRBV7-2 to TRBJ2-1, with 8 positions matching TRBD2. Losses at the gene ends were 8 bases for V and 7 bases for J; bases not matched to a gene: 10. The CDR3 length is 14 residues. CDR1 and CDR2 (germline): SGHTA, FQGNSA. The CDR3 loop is CASLSGRRSNEQFF. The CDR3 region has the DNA TGTGCCAGCCTGAGCGGGAGAAGGTCGAATGAGCAGTTCTTC.

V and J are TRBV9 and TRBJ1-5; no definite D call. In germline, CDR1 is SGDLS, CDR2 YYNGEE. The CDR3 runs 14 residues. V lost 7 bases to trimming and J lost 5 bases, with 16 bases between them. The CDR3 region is CASPGNVTYQPQHF. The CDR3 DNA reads TGTGCCAGCCCCGGAAACGTAACATATCAGCCCCAGCATTTT.

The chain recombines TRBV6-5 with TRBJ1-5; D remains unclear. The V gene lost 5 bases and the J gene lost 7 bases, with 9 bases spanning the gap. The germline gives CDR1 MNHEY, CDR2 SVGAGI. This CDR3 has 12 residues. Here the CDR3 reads CASSEDRQPQHF. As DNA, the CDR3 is TGTGCCAGCAGTGAGGACCGGCAGCCCCAGCATTTT.

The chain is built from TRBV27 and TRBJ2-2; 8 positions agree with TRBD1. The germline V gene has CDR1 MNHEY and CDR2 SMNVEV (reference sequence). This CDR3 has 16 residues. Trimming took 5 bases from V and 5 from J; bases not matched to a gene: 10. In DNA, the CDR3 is TGTGCCAGCAGTCACCCGTCAACAGGGGGAACCGGGGAGCTGTTTTTT. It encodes CASSHPSTGGTGELFF.

CDR3 nucleotides: TGTGCCAGCAGCCCCGGGACTAGTCTGTACAATGAGCAGTTCTTC. Translating it yields CASSPGTSLYNEQFF. This chain connects TRBV5-6 to TRBJ2-1, with TRBD2 matching over 8 bases. Germline loops: CDR1 SGHDT, CDR2 YYEEEE. Unmatched junction bases numbered 7, after V lost 4 bases and J lost 4 bases. The CDR3 is made up of 15 amino acids.

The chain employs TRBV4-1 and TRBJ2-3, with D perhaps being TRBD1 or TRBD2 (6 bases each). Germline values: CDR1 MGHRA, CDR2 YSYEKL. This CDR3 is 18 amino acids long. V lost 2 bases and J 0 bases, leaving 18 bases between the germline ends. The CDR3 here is CASSQNGGGQGSTDTQYF. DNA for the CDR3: TGCGCCAGCAGCCAAAACGGGGGTGGGCAGGGGAGCACAGATACGCAGTATTTT.

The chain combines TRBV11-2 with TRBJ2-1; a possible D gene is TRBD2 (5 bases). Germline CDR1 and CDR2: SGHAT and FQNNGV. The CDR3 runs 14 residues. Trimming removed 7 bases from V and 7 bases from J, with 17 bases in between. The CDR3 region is CASMPASSGNEQFF. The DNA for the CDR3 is TGTGCCAGCATGCCGGCCTCCTCGGGAAATGAGCAGTTCTTC.

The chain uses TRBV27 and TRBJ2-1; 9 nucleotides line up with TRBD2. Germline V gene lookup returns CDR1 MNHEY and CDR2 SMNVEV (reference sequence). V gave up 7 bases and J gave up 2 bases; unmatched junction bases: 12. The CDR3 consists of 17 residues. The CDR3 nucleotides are TGTGCCAGCAAAACGACAGTAGCGGGAGCCCCCTACAATGAGCAGTTCTTC. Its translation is CASKTTVAGAPYNEQFF.

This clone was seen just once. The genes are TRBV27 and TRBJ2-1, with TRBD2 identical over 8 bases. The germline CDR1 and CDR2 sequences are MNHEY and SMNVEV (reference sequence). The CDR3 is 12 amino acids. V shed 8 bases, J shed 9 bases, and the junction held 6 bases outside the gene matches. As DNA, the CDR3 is TGTGCCAGCTATTCGAGCGGGGGTGAGCAGTTCTTC. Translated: CASYSSGGEQFF.

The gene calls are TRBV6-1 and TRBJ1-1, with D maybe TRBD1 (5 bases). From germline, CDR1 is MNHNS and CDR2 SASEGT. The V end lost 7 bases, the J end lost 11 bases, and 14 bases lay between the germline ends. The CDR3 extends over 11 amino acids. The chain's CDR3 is CASISGASAFF. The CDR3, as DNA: TGTGCCAGCATCTCTGGGGCGAGCGCTTTCTTT.

This CDR3 reads CASSLLSGPGELFF. Written as DNA, the CDR3 is TGTGCCAGCAGCTTATTATCGGGTCCCGGGGAGCTGTTTTTT. This chain connects TRBV7-9 to TRBJ2-2, with D unresolved. CDR1 is SEHNR and CDR2 is FQNEAQ in the germline V gene (reference sequence). This CDR3 comprises 14 residues. Trimming took 2 bases from V and 6 from J, leaving 10 bases between them. The complete variable domain, with remaining parts taken from reference TRBV7-9 and TRBJ2-2, reads DTGVSQNPRHKITKRGQNVTFRCDPISEHNRLYWYRQTLGQGPEFLTYFQNEAQLEKSRLLSDRFSAERPKGSFSTLEIQRTEQGDSAMYLCASSLLSGPGELFFGEGSRLTVL.

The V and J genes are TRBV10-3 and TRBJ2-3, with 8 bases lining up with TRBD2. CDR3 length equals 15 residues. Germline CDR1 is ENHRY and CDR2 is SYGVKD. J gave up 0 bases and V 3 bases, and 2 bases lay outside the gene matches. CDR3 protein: CAISDSSGSTDTQYF. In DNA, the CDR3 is TGTGCCATCAGTGATTCTAGCGGGAGCACAGATACGCAGTATTTT.

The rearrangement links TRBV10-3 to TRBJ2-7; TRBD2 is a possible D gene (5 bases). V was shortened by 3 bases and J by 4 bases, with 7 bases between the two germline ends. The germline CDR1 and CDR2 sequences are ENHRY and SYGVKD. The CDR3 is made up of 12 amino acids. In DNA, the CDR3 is TGTGCCATCAGTGAAGAGGGTTACGAGCAGTACTTC. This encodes CAISEEGYEQYF.

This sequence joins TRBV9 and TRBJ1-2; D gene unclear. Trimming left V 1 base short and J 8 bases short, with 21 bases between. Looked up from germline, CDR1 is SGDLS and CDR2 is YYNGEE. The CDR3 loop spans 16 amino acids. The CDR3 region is CASSVSSVSATKGYTF. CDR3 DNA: TGTGCCAGCAGCGTATCATCTGTTTCCGCTACAAAGGGCTACACCTTC.

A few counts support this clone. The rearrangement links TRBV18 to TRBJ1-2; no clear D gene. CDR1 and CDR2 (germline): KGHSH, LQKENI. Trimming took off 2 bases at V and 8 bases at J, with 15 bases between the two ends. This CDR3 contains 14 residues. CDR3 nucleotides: TGTGCCAGCTCACCATCTACAGACTACGACGGCTACACCTTC. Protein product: CASSPSTDYDGYTF.

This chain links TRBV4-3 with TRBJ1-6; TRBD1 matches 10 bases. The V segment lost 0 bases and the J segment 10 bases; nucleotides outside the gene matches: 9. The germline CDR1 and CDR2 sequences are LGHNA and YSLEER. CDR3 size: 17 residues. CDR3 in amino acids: CASSQDPRDRGASPLHF. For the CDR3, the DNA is TGCGCCAGCAGCCAAGATCCCCGGGACAGGGGTGCCTCACCCCTCCACTTT.

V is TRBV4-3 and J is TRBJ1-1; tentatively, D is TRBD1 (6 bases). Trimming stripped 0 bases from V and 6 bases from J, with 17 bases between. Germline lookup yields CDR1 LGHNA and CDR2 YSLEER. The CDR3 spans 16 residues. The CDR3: CASSQEQGTGLAEAFF. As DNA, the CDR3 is TGCGCCAGCAGCCAAGAGCAGGGGACCGGGTTGGCTGAAGCTTTCTTT.

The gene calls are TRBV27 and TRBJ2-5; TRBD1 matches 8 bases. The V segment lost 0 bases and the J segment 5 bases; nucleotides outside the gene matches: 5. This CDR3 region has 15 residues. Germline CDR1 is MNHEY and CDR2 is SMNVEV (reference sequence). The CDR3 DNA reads TGTGCCAGCAGTTTATCCTCAGGGGGCGCGGAGACCCAGTACTTC. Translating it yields CASSLSSGGAETQYF.

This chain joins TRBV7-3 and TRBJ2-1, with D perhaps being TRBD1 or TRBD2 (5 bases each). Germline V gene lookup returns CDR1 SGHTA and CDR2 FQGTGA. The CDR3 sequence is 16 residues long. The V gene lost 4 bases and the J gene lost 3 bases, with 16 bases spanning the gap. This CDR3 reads CASSSGPRDGYNEQFF. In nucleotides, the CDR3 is TGTGCCAGCAGCTCAGGCCCCCGGGACGGCTACAATGAGCAGTTCTTC.

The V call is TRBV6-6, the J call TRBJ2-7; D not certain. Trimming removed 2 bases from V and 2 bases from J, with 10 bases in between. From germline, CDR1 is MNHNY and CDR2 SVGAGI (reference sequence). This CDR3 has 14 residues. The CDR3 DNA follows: TGTGCCAGCAGTTACGGCATCGCTGCCTACGAGCAGTACTTC. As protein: CASSYGIAAYEQYF.

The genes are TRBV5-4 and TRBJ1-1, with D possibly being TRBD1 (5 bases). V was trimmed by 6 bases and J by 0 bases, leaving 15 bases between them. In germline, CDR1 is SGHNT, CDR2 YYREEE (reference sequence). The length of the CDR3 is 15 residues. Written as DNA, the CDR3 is TGTGCCAGCACGCTAACCACAGGCTTGAACACTGAAGCTTTCTTT. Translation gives CASTLTTGLNTEAFF.

This chain's CDR3 is CASSLPLTGGDSPLHF. The CDR3 region has the DNA TGTGCCAGCAGTTTACCGCTGACAGGAGGTGACTCACCCCTCCACTTT. The rearrangement joins TRBV28 to TRBJ1-6, with a possible D match to TRBD1 (6 bases). Germline V gene lookup returns CDR1 MDHEN and CDR2 SYDVKM. This CDR3 spans 16 amino acids. The V gene lost 2 bases and the J gene lost 10 bases, with 18 bases spanning the gap.

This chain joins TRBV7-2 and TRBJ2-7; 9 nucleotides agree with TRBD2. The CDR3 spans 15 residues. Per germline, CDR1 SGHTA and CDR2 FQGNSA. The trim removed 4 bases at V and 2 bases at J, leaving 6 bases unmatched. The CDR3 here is CASSSLAGVAYEQYF. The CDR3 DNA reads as TGTGCCAGCAGCTCGTTAGCGGGAGTGGCCTACGAGCAGTACTTC.

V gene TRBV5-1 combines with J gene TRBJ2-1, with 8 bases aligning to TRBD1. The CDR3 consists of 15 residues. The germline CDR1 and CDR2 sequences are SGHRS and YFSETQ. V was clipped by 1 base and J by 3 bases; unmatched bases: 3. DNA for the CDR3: TGCGCCAGCAGCTTGCGGACAGGGAACTACAATGAGCAGTTCTTC. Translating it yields CASSLRTGNYNEQFF.